Below are 21 T cell receptor beta chains sequenced from a single sample in a study of immune evolution from preneoplasia to lung adenocarcinoma. TCRdb's copy holds only in-frame clones and misses some; the assay was immunoSEQ multiplex PCR. The table includes tens of thousands of clones, less than 80% detected once. The sample comprised FFPE invasive lung adenocarcinoma tissue. The receptors here all came from a person between 60 and 70 years old with lung adenocarcinoma.

The chain has TRBV13 and TRBJ1-1; possibly TRBD1 for D (5 bases). In germline, CDR1 is PRHDT, CDR2 FYEKMQ (reference sequence). Trimming stripped 5 bases from V and 4 bases from J, with 11 bases between. This CDR3 comprises 13 residues. The CDR3: CASSVRVATEAFF. CDR3 bases: TGTGCCAGCAGCGTCAGGGTAGCCACTGAAGCTTTCTTT.

The gene calls are TRBV9 and TRBJ2-5; 11 bases match TRBD2. The germline gives CDR1 SGDLS, CDR2 YYNGEE. The junction had 10 bases not matched to a gene; V was cut back by 4 bases and J by 5 bases. This CDR3 has 16 residues. CDR3 in amino acids: CASSPSASGRFETQYF. In nucleotides, the CDR3 is TGTGCCAGCAGCCCCTCGGCTAGCGGGAGGTTTGAGACCCAGTACTTC.

This clone showed up just once. This chain joins TRBV29-1 and TRBJ2-1; D is possibly TRBD1 or TRBD2 (6 bases each). Germline V lookup: CDR1 SQVTM, CDR2 ANQGSEA. The germline V and J ends were trimmed by 4 bases and 10 bases, with 17 bases remaining between them. CDR3 length: 13 amino acids. CDR3 nucleotides: TGCAGCGTTGGAGAGGGGGGAGCACGGGAGCAGTTCTTC. It is translated as CSVGEGGAREQFF.

In this sample, this clone turned up a few times. The chain couples TRBV19 to TRBJ2-3, with 7 nucleotides matching TRBD2. Germline V gene data show CDR1 as LNHDA and CDR2 as SQIVND (reference sequence). The CDR3 runs 16 residues. Losses at the gene ends were 4 bases for V and 8 bases for J; bases not matched to a gene: 15. In DNA form, the CDR3 reads TGTGCCAGTAGTACCACCCGGACTAGTCCTGAGGGTACGCAGTATTTT. This codes for CASSTTRTSPEGTQYF.

This clone showed up just a few times. The V and J genes are TRBV7-8 and TRBJ1-1, with D unresolved. The CDR3 is 13 residues long. Germline CDR1 reads SGHVS; CDR2 reads FQNEAQ. The V end was cut by 5 bases, the J end by 0 bases, with 7 bases between. The CDR3 DNA reads TGTGCCAGCAGCAGGATGATGAACACTGAAGCTTTCTTT. This gives the protein CASSRMMNTEAFF.

This clone was seen only a few times. This sequence joins TRBV30 and TRBJ2-6, with D possibly TRBD1 on 5 matching bases. The V end was cut by 6 bases, the J end by 2 bases, with 11 bases between. Germline CDR1 reads GTSNPN; CDR2 reads SVGIG (reference sequence). The CDR3 covers 14 residues. The CDR3 DNA reads as TGTGCCTGCCTCCAGGGCGCTGGGGCCAACGTCCTGACTTTC. Protein: CACLQGAGANVLTF.

This clone has more than one count but fewer than ten. The rearrangement joins TRBV7-2 to TRBJ1-2, with 12 nucleotides matching TRBD1. Germline lookup yields CDR1 SGHTA and CDR2 FQGNSA. This CDR3 region has 15 residues. V lost 4 bases and J lost 8; bases outside the gene matches: 8. The CDR3 spells CASSSPGQGARGYTF. The DNA for the CDR3 is TGTGCCAGCAGCTCCCCGGGACAGGGGGCGCGGGGCTACACCTTC.

V gene TRBV5-1 combines with J gene TRBJ2-1; TRBD2 matches 12 bases. The ends lost 4 bases at V and 4 bases at J; junction bases unmatched: 6. Germline V CDR1 and CDR2: SGHRS, YFSETQ. The length of the CDR3 is 16 residues. The CDR3 protein is CASSTDLAGGYNEQFF. The CDR3 bases are TGCGCCAGCAGCACGGACCTAGCGGGAGGGTACAATGAGCAGTTCTTC.

CDR3 nucleotides: TGCGCCAGCAGCTTGACTCCCACAGGGCTGGAAAAACTGTTTTTT. Its protein product is CASSLTPTGLEKLFF. The chain has TRBV5-1 and TRBJ1-4; possible D gene TRBD1, 6 bases. CDR1 is SGHRS, CDR2 YFSETQ, per germline. V lost 1 base to trimming and J lost 8 bases, with 15 bases between them. The CDR3 is 15 residues long.

The chain joins TRBV9 to TRBJ2-1; either TRBD1 or TRBD2 may fit D (5 bases each). The V gene's germline CDR1 is SGDLS and CDR2 YYNGEE. This CDR3 spans 13 amino acids. Trimming removed 2 bases from V and 9 bases from J, with 12 bases in between. The CDR3 coding sequence is TGTGCCAGCAGCGTTCAGATTGGGGGTGAGCAGTTCTTC. Encoded protein: CASSVQIGGEQFF. The full variable domain, its missing parts supplied by reference TRBV9 and TRBJ2-1, is DSGVTQTPKHLITATGQRVTLRCSPRSGDLSVYWYQQSLDQGLQFLIQYYNGEERAKGNILERFSAQQFPDLHSELNLSSLELGDSALYFCASSVQIGGEQFFGPGTRLTVL.

This sequence joins TRBV10-1 and TRBJ2-5; 10 nucleotides line up with TRBD1. V dropped 2 bases and J dropped 4; count of bases not matched to a gene: 1. There are 14 residues in the CDR3. Germline loops: CDR1 WNHNN, CDR2 SYGVQD (reference sequence). The CDR3 DNA reads TGCGCCAGCAGTGAGGGGACAGGGGCAGAGACCCAGTACTTC. Translation gives CASSEGTGAETQYF.

This clone was counted only a few times. The chain employs TRBV2 and TRBJ2-7; D gene uncertain. Looked up from germline, CDR1 is SNHLY and CDR2 is FYNNEI. The CDR3 extends over 16 amino acids. V lost 3 bases and J 3 bases, leaving 18 bases between the germline ends. In DNA, the CDR3 is TGTGCCAGCAGTGAGGTGTTGGCGAGCCCGAGCTACGAGCAGTACTTC. It specifies CASSEVLASPSYEQYF.

This clone has more than one count but fewer than ten. The chain carries TRBV25-1 and TRBJ2-2, with D maybe TRBD2 (5 bases). CDR3 length: 15 residues. Deletions cut 2 bases from V and 6 bases from J, with 13 bases between. CDR1 MGHDK and CDR2 SYGVNS come from the germline V gene. Written as DNA, the CDR3 is TGTGCCAGCAGTGAAGGACTGGGAGTCGCCGGGGAGCTGTTTTTT. Translation gives CASSEGLGVAGELFF.

This chain uses TRBV7-9 with TRBJ2-6, with D possibly being TRBD1 (5 bases). The CDR3 consists of 19 residues. V lost 7 bases, J lost 1 base, and 23 bases lay in between. Per the germline V gene, CDR1 is SEHNR and CDR2 is FQNEAQ (reference sequence). The DNA of the CDR3 is TGTGCCAGCACCTCTGGTGTAGGGGTACCAAGTTCTGGGGCCAACGTCCTGACTTTC. Encoded protein: CASTSGVGVPSSGANVLTF.

This chain joins TRBV19 and TRBJ1-1; D perhaps matches TRBD1 (6 bases). Germline CDR1 LNHDA, CDR2 SQIVND (reference sequence). V shed 6 bases and J shed 4 bases, with 15 bases lying between them. The CDR3 is made up of 14 amino acids. The CDR3 region is CASRQGLGGTEAFF. DNA of the CDR3: TGTGCCAGTAGACAGGGCCTAGGGGGCACTGAAGCTTTCTTT.

The V and J genes are TRBV7-2 and TRBJ1-4; D is uncertain. V shed 3 bases and J shed 5 bases, with 7 bases lying between them. Germline CDR1 SGHTA, CDR2 FQGNSA. The CDR3 runs to 13 residues. The CDR3 region has the DNA TGTGCCAGCAGCTTCTCGGAAAATGAAAAACTGTTTTTT. The encoded protein is CASSFSENEKLFF.

The chain carries TRBV7-9 and TRBJ1-1; 8 nucleotides agree with TRBD1. The length of the CDR3 is 15 residues. Germline CDR1 and CDR2: SEHNR and FQNEAQ (reference sequence). The trim removed 1 base at V and 1 base at J, leaving 2 bases unmatched. In DNA, the CDR3 is TGTGCCAGCAGCTTAGAGACAGGGGCGAACACTGAAGCTTTCTTT. Its translation is CASSLETGANTEAFF.

The gene calls are TRBV18 and TRBJ2-7; D is possibly TRBD2 (6 bases). The length of the CDR3 is 15 residues. From germline, CDR1 is KGHSH and CDR2 LQKENI. Deletions cut 6 bases from V and 6 bases from J, with 21 bases between. DNA of the CDR3: TGTGCCAGCTCCCCTGGGGGGAGGAAACCTGGCGAGCAGTACTTC. This gives the protein CASSPGGRKPGEQYF.

This chain connects TRBV9 to TRBJ1-1; unclear D gene. V lost 1 base, J lost 1 base, and 5 bases lay in between. There are 13 residues in the CDR3. Germline-derived CDR1 and CDR2 are SGDLS and YYNGEE. The CDR3 DNA reads TGTGCCAGCAGCGTAACGAAGAACACTGAAGCTTTCTTT. Its protein product is CASSVTKNTEAFF.

Only a few counts were recorded for this clone. This sequence joins TRBV19 and TRBJ1-1; the match to TRBD1 covers 7 bases. V shed 6 bases, J shed 6 bases, and the junction held 7 bases outside the gene matches. Germline CDR1 and CDR2: LNHDA and SQIVND (reference sequence). This CDR3 has 13 amino acids. The DNA of the CDR3 is TGTGCCAGTAGCCAAACAGGGGTTGCTGAAGCTTTCTTT. Amino acids: CASSQTGVAEAFF.

This chain connects TRBV15 to TRBJ2-7; D remains ambiguous. V lost 2 bases, J lost 3 bases, and 14 bases lay in between. The CDR3 runs to 15 residues. From germline, CDR1 is LNHNV and CDR2 YYDKDF (reference sequence). The CDR3 spells CATSRSRTNDYEQYF. The CDR3 DNA sequence: TGTGCCACCAGCAGATCGCGGACGAATGACTACGAGCAGTACTTC.